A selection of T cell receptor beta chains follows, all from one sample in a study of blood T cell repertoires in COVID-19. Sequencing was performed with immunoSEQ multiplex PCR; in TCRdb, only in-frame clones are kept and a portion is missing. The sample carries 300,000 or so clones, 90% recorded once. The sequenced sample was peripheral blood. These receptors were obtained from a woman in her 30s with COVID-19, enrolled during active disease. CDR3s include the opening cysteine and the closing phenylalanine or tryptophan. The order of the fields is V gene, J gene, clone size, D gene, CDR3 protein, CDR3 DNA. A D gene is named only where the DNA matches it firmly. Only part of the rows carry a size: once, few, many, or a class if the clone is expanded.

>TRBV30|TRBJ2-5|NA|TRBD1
CAWRADREWLETQYF
TGTGCCTGGAGGGCAGACAGGGAATGGTTAGAGACCCAGTACTTC
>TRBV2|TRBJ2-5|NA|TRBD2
CASRGWTSGPGGETQYF
TGTGCCAGCAGGGGATGGACTAGCGGACCCGGGGGGGAGACCCAGTACTTC
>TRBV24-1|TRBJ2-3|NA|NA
CATSGQTSTDTQYF
TGTGCCACCTCGGGACAAACTAGCACAGATACGCAGTATTTT
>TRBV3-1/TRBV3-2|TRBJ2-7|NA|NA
CASSQIRDSTYEQYF
TGTGCCAGCAGCCAGATCCGGGATTCGACTTACGAGCAGTACTTC
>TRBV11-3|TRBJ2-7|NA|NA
CASSQGRDYEQYF
TGTGCCAGCAGCCAAGGACGGGACTACGAGCAGTACTTC
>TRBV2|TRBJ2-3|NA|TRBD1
CASKETGSPTDTQYF
TGTGCCAGCAAGGAGACAGGGTCCCCCACAGATACGCAGTATTTT
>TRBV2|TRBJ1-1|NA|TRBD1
CASSPGQGVRGSTEAFF
TGTGCCAGCAGCCCGGGACAGGGGGTACGGGGGAGCACTGAAGCTTTCTTT
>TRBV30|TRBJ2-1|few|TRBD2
CAWNAGDVSYNEQFF
TGTGCCTGGAACGCGGGAGACGTATCCTACAATGAGCAGTTCTTC
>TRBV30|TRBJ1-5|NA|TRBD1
CAWTHSGTGRDQPQHF
TGTGCCTGGACCCATTCCGGGACAGGGAGGGATCAGCCCCAGCATTTT
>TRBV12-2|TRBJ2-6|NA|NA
CASRPPDRVSLSGANVLTF
TGTGCAAGTCGCCCTCCAGACAGGGTCTCCCTCTCTGGGGCCAACGTCCTGACTTTC
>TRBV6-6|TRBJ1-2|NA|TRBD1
CASSYPPDREIYGYTF
TGTGCCAGCAGTTACCCACCGGACAGGGAGATTTATGGCTACACCTTC
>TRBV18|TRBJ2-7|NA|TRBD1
CASSPDTRETGAYSLSSYEQYF
TGTGCCAGCTCACCAGATACAAGGGAGACAGGGGCCTACTCCTTAAGCTCCTACGAGCAGTACTTC
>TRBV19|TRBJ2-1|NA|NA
CASSISPSSYNEQFF
TGTGCCAGTAGTATCTCGCCGAGCTCCTACAATGAGCAGTTCTTC
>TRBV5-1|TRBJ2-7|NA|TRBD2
CASTLGLAGDEQYF
TGCGCCAGCACCTTGGGGCTAGCGGGAGACGAGCAGTACTTC
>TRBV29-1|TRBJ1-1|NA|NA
CSVEARTVMNTEAFF
TGCAGCGTTGAAGCCAGGACAGTTATGAACACTGAAGCTTTCTTT
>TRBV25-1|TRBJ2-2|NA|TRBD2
CASSDTSGPGWELFF
TGTGCCAGCAGTGATACTAGCGGGCCTGGATGGGAGCTGTTTTTT
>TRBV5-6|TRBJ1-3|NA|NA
CASSWEYSGNTIYF
TGTGCCAGCAGCTGGGAGTACTCTGGAAACACCATATATTTT
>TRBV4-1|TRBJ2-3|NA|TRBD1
CASSRLAGGQDTQYF
TGCGCCAGCAGCCGCCTGGCAGGGGGCCAAGATACGCAGTATTTT
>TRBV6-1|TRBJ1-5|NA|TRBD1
CASSDWDRGGDDQPQHF
TGTGCCAGCAGTGATTGGGACAGGGGAGGAGACGATCAGCCCCAGCATTTT
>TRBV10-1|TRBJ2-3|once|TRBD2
CASSSGSGTDTQYF
TGCGCCAGTTCTAGCGGGAGTGGCACAGATACGCAGTATTTT
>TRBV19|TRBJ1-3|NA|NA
CASSITRANTIYF
TGTGCCAGTAGTATAACCCGAGCCAACACCATATATTTT
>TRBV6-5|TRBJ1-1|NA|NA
CASSYSLSRTEAFF
TGTGCCAGCAGTTACTCGTTATCGAGGACTGAAGCTTTCTTT
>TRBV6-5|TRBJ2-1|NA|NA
CASNSREPYNEQFF
TGTGCCAGCAACAGCCGGGAGCCCTACAATGAGCAGTTCTTC
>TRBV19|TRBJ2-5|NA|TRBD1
CASSIARTGGQETQYF
TGTGCCAGTAGTATCGCGAGGACAGGGGGGCAAGAGACCCAGTACTTC
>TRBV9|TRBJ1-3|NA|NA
CASSVDGRSGNTIYF
TGTGCCAGCAGCGTAGACGGTCGCTCTGGAAACACCATATATTTT
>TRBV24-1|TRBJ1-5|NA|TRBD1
CATSKGQGQGEDQPQHF
TGTGCCACCAGTAAGGGGCAGGGACAGGGTGAAGATCAGCCCCAGCATTTT
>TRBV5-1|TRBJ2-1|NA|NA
CASRQGVSGEQFF
TGCGCCAGCAGACAGGGAGTGAGCGGTGAGCAGTTCTTC
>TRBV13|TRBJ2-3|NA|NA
CASSSRLGTDTQYF
TGTGCCAGCAGCTCCAGGTTGGGCACAGATACGCAGTATTTT
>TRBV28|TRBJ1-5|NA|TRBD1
CASSPDRGSGQPQHF
TGTGCCAGCAGTCCAGACAGGGGGAGCGGTCAGCCCCAGCATTTT
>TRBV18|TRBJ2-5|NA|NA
CASSDGNRRQETQYF
TGTGCCAGCTCAGATGGAAACAGAAGGCAAGAGACCCAGTACTTC
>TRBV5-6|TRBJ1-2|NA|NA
CASSRRRGYGYTF
TGTGCCAGCAGCCGTCGCAGGGGCTATGGCTACACCTTC
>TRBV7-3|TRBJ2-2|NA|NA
CASSPGSNTGELFF
TGTGCCAGCAGCCCCGGGAGTAATACCGGGGAGCTGTTTTTT
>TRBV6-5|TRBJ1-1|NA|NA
CASSYGGSTEAFF
TGTGCCAGCAGTTACGGGGGGAGCACTGAAGCTTTCTTT
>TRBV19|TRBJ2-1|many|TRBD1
CASSLDRDYNEQFF
TGTGCCAGTAGTTTGGACAGGGACTACAATGAGCAGTTCTTC
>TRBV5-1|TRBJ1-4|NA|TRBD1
CASSLEGGPNEKLFF
TGCGCCAGCAGCTTGGAAGGGGGCCCTAATGAAAAACTGTTTTTT
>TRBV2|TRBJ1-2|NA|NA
CASSGSNLSNYGYTF
TGTGCCAGCTCGGGATCGAATTTATCTAACTATGGCTACACCTTC
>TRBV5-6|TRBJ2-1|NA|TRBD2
CASSFTSGRWNEQFF
TGTGCCAGCAGCTTCACTAGCGGGAGGTGGAATGAGCAGTTCTTC
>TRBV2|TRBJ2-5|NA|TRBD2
CASRGLAGGGQETQYF
TGTGCCAGCAGGGGACTAGCGGGAGGGGGGCAAGAGACCCAGTACTTC
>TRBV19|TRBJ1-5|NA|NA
CASTGRESQPQHF
TGTGCCAGTACCGGTCGGGAGTCTCAGCCCCAGCATTTT
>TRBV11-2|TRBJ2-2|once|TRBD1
CASSLRMTGGNTGELFF
TGTGCCAGCAGCCTCAGGATGACAGGGGGCAACACCGGGGAGCTGTTTTTT
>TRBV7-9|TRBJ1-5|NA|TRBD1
CASSSGQPNQPQHF
TGTGCCAGCAGCTCGGGACAGCCAAATCAGCCCCAGCATTTT
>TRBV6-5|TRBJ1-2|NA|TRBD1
CASSYSQGAIGYTF
TGTGCCAGCAGTTATAGCCAGGGGGCGATAGGCTACACCTTC
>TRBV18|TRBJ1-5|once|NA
CASSPSDRHNQPQHF
TGTGCCAGCTCACCTTCCGACAGGCACAATCAGCCCCAGCATTTT
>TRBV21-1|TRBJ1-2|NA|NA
CASSVRGRVYGYTF
TGTGCCAGCAGCGTTAGGGGGCGCGTCTATGGCTACACCTTC
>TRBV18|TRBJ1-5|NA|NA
CASSRPSGPQHF
TGTGCCAGCTCACGACCATCGGGACCCCAGCATTTT
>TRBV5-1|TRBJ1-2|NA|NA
CASSLDRNTNYGYTF
TGCGCCAGCAGCTTGGACAGGAATACTAACTATGGCTACACCTTC
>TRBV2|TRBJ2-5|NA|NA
CASSRGETQYF
TGTGCCAGCAGCCGAGGCGAGACCCAGTACTTC
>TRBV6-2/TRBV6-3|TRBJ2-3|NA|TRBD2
CASSPGGLRTDTQYF
TGTGCCAGCAGTCCGGGAGGGTTGCGGACAGATACGCAGTATTTT
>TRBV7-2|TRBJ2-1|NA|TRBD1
CASSPRTGVNEQFF
TGTGCCAGCAGCCCACGGACAGGGGTCAATGAGCAGTTCTTC
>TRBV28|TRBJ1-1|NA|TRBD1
CASSRTGGFAYTEAFF
TGTGCCAGCAGTAGGACAGGGGGCTTTGCGTACACTGAAGCTTTCTTT
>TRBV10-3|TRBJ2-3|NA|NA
CAITTGVQGTDTQYF
TGTGCCATCACGACGGGGGTACAGGGCACAGATACGCAGTATTTT
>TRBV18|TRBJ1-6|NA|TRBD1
CASSPNVGRPKGGDNSPLHF
TGTGCCAGCTCACCAAATGTGGGGCGCCCCAAAGGGGGCGATAATTCACCCCTCCACTTT
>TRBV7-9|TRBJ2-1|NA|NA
CASSDMGLGNYNEQFF
TGTGCCAGCAGTGACATGGGCCTCGGCAACTACAATGAGCAGTTCTTC
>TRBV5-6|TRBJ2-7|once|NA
CASSFIRAGHSSYEQYF
TGTGCCAGCAGTTTCATTCGGGCGGGGCACAGCTCCTACGAGCAGTACTTC
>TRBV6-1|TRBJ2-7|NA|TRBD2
CASGEAGGPYEQYF
TGTGCCAGCGGAGAAGCGGGAGGCCCCTACGAGCAGTACTTC
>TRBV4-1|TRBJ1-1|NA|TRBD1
CASSQDRGENTEAFF
TGCGCCAGCAGCCAGGACAGGGGAGAAAACACTGAAGCTTTCTTT
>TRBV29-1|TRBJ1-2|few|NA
CSVEGLTNYGYTF
TGCAGCGTTGAGGGACTAACGAACTATGGCTACACCTTC
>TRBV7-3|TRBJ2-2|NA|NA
CASRGRENTGELFF
TGTGCCAGCAGGGGCAGGGAAAACACCGGGGAGCTGTTTTTT
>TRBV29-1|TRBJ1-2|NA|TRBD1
CSVKDRAGNGYTF
TGCAGCGTGAAGGACAGGGCCGGGAATGGCTACACCTTC